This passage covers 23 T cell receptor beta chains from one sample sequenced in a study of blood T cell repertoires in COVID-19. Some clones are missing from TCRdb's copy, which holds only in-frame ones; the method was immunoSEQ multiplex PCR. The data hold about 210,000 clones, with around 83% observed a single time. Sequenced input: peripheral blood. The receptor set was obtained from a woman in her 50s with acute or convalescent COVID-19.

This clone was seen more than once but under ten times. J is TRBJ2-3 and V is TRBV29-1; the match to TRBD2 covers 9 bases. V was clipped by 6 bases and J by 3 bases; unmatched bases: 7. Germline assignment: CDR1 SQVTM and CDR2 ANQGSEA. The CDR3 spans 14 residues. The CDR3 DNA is TGCAGCGTCCTCCCGGCGGGAGGGACAGATACGCAGTATTTT. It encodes CSVLPAGGTDTQYF.

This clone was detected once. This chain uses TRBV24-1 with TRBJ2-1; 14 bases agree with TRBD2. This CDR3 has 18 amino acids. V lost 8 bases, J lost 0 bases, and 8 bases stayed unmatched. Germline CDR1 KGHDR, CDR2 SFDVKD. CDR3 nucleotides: TGTGCCACCATCGGGGGACTAGCGGGAGTTAGCTCCTACAATGAGCAGTTCTTC. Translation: CATIGGLAGVSSYNEQFF.

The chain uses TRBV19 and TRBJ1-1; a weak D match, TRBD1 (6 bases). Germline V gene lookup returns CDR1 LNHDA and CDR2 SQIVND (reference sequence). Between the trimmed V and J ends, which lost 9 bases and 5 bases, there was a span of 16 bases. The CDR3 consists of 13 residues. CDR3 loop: CASSEQGHTEAFF. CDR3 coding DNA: TGTGCCAGCTCCGAACAGGGTCATACTGAAGCTTTCTTT.

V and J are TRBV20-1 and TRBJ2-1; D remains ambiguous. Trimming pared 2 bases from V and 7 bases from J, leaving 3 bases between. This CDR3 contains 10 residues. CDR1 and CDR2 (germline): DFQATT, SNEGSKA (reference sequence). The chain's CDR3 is CSARQNEQFF. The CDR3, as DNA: TGCAGTGCTAGACAAAATGAGCAGTTCTTC.

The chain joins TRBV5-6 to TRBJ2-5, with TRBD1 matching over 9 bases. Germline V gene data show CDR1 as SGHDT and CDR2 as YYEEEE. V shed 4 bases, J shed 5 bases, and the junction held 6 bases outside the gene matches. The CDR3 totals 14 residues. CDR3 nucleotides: TGTGCCAGCAGCCCACAGGGGGCGGGGGAGACCCAGTACTTC. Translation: CASSPQGAGETQYF. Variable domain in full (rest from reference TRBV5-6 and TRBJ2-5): DAGVTQSPTHLIKTRGQQVTLRCSPKSGHDTVSWYQQALGQGPQFIFQYYEEEERQRGNFPDRFSGHQFPNYSSELNVNALLLGDSALYLCASSPQGAGETQYFGPGTRLLVL.

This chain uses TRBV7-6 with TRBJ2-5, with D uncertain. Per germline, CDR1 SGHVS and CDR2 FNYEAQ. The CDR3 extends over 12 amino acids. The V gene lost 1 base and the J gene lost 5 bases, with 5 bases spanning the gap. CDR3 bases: TGTGCCAGCAGCTTAGGTAGTGAGACCCAGTACTTC. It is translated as CASSLGSETQYF.

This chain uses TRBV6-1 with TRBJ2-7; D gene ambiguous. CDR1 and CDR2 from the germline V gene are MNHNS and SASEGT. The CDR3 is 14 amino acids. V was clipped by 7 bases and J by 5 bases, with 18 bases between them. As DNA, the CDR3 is TGTGCCAGCAACCCCGGTTTCAATGGGCACGAGCAGTACTTC. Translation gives CASNPGFNGHEQYF.

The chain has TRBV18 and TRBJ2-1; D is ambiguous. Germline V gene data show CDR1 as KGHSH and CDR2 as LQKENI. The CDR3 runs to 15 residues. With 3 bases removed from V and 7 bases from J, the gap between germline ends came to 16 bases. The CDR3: CASSPRGVLLNEQFF. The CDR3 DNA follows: TGTGCCAGCTCACCCCGAGGAGTCCTACTGAATGAGCAGTTCTTC.

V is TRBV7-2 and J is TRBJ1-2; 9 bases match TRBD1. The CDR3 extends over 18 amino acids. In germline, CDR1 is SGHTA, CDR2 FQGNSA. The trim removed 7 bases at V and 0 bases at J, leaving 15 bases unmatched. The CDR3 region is CASTKNRDRASTNYGYTF. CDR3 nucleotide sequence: TGTGCCAGCACCAAGAATCGGGACAGGGCCTCTACTAACTATGGCTACACCTTC.

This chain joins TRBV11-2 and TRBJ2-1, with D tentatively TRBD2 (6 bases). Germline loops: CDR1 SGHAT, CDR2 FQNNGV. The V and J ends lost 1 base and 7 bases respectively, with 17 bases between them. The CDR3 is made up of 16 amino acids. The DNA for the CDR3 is TGTGCCAGCAGCTTAGGGGCCGGGACTTCAGTTAATGAGCAGTTCTTC. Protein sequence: CASSLGAGTSVNEQFF.

The CDR3 DNA reads as TGTGCCAGCAGCTTGGAATGGGGAGGGGAGAACTATGGCTACACCTTC. Translated, it gives CASSLEWGGENYGYTF. The J gene is TRBJ1-2, the V gene TRBV5-4; a weak D match, TRBD1 (5 bases). V was shortened by 0 bases and J by 2 bases, with 14 bases between the two germline ends. The CDR3 is 16 amino acids. CDR1 is SGHNT and CDR2 is YYREEE in the germline V gene (reference sequence).

CDR3 residues: CASSLVSLTQGNSGNTIYF. CDR3 sequence (DNA): TGTGCCAGCAGTTTAGTCTCGCTAACCCAGGGAAACTCTGGAAACACCATATATTTT. The rearrangement uses TRBV28 and TRBJ1-3; weak D call: TRBD1 (5 bases). CDR3 length equals 19 residues. The V end lost 2 bases, the J end lost 0 bases, and 20 bases lay between the germline ends. Germline V lookup: CDR1 MDHEN, CDR2 SYDVKM.

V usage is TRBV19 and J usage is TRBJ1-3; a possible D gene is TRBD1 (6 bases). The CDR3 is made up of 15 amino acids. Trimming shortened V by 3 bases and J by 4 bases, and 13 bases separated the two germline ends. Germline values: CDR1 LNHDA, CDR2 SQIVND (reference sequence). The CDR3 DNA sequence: TGTGCCAGTAGTATCGGAACAGGGACCGGAAACACCATATATTTT. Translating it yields CASSIGTGTGNTIYF.

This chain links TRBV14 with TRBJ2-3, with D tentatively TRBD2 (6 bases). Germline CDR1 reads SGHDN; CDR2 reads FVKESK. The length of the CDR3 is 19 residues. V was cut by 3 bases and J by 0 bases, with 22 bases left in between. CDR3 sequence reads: CASSHPGRRKGTSTDTQYF. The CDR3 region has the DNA TGTGCCAGCAGCCACCCTGGACGCAGAAAGGGGACTAGCACAGATACGCAGTATTTT.

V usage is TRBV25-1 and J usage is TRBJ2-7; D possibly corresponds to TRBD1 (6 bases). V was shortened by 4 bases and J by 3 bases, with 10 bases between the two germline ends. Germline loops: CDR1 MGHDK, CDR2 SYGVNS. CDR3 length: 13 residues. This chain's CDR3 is CASSGWTDYEQYF. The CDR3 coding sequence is TGTGCCAGCAGTGGCTGGACAGACTACGAGCAGTACTTC.

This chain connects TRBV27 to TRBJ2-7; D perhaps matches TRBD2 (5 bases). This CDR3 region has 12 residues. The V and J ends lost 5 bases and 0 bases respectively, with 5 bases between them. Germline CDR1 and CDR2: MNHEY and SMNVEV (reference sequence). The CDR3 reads CASSGSSYEQYF. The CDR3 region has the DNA TGTGCCAGCAGTGGGAGCTCCTACGAGCAGTACTTC.

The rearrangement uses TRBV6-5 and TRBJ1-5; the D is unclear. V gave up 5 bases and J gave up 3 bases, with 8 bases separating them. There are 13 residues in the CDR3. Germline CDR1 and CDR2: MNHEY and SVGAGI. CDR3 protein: CASSISFNQPQHF. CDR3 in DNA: TGTGCCAGCAGTATCTCCTTCAATCAGCCCCAGCATTTT.

The CDR3 sequence is CASSPRDWSEETQYF. For the CDR3, the DNA is TGTGCCAGCAGCCCCCGAGACTGGAGTGAAGAGACCCAGTACTTC. The chain is built from TRBV27 and TRBJ2-5, with D hard to call. Trimming left V 6 bases short and J 3 bases short, with 17 bases between. The CDR3 runs to 15 residues. Germline CDR1 and CDR2: MNHEY and SMNVEV (reference sequence).

The CDR3 sequence is CASSDRYTDTQYF. For the CDR3, the DNA is TGTGCCAGCTCGGACAGATACACAGATACGCAGTATTTT. V gene TRBV11-3 combines with J gene TRBJ2-3; the D gene is possibly TRBD1 (6 bases). Trimming pared 8 bases from V and 2 bases from J, leaving 11 bases between. This CDR3 is built from 13 residues. Germline values: CDR1 SGHNT, CDR2 YENEEA. Based on the CDR3 plus reference TRBV11-3 and TRBJ2-3, the full variable domain is EAGVVQSPRYKIIEKKQPVAFWCNPISGHNTLYWYLQNLGQGPELLIRYENEEAVDDSQLPKDRFSAERLKGVDSTLKIQPAELGDSAVYLCASSDRYTDTQYFGPGTRLTVL.

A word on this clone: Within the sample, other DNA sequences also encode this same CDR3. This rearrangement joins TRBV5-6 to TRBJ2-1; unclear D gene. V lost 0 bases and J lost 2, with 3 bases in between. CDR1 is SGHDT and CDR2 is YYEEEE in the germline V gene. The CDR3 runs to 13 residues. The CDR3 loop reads CASSLVTYNEQFF. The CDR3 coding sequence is TGTGCCAGCAGCTTGGTCACCTACAATGAGCAGTTCTTC.

The CDR3: CASSYRPHAGYGYTF. The CDR3 DNA sequence: TGTGCCAGCAGTTACCGTCCGCATGCAGGCTATGGCTACACCTTC. The chain combines TRBV6-5 with TRBJ1-2; no firm D call. Germline CDR1 MNHEY, CDR2 SVGAGI. The V end was cut by 2 bases, the J end by 4 bases, with 14 bases between. The CDR3 consists of 15 residues.

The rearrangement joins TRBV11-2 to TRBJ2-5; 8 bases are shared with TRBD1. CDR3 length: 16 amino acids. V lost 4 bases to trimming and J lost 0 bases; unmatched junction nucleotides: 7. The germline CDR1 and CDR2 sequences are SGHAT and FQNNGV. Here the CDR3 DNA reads TGTGCCAGCAGCTCTTTTTCGGACAGGGACCAAGAGACCCAGTACTTC. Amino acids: CASSSFSDRDQETQYF.

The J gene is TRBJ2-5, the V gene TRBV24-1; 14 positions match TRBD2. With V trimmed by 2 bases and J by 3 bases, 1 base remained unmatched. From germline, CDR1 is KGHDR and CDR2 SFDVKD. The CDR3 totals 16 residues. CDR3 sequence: CATSDSGLAGEETQYF. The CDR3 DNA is TGTGCCACCAGTGATTCGGGACTAGCGGGAGAAGAGACCCAGTACTTC.